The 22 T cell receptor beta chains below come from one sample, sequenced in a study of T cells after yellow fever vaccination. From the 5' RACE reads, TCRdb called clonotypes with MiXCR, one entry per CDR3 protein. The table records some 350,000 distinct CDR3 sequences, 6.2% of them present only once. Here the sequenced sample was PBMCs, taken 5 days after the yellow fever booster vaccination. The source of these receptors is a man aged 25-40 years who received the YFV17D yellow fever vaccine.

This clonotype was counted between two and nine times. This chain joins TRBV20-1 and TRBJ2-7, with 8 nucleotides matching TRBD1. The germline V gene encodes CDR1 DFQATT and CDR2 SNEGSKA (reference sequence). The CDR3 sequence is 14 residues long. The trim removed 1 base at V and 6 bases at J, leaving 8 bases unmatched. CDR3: CSARARDRGVEQYF. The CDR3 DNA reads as TGCAGTGCTAGAGCTCGAGACAGGGGAGTCGAGCAGTACTTC.

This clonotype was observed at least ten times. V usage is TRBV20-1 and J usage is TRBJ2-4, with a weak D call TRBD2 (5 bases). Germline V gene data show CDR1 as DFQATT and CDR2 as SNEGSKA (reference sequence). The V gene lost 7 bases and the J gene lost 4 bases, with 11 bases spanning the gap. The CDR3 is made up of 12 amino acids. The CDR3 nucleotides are TGCAGTGTCCTTACTAGGAAAAACATTCAGTACTTC. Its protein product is CSVLTRKNIQYF.

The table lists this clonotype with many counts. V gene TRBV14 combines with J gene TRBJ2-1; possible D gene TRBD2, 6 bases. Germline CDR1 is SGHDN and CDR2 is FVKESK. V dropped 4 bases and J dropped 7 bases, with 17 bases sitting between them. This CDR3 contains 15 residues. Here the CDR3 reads CASSPGVLWGNEQFF. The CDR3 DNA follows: TGTGCCAGCAGCCCGGGGGTCCTTTGGGGGAATGAGCAGTTCTTC.

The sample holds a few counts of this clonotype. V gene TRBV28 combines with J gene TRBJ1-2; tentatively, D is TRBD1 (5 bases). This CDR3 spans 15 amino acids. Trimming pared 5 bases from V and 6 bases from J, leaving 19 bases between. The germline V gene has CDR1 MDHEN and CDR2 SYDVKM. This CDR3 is CASSPLGVTANGYTF. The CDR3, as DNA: TGTGCCAGCAGTCCACTGGGGGTTACGGCCAATGGCTACACCTTC.

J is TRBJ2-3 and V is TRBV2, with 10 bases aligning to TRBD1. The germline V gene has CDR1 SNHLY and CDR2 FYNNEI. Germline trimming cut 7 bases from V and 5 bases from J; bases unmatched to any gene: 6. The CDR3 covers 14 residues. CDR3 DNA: TGTGCCAGCAACTGGGACAGGGGCGAAGATACGCAGTATTTT. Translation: CASNWDRGEDTQYF.

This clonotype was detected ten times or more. CDR3 amino acids: CASSLVTGAYYEQYF. Written as DNA, the CDR3 is TGTGCCAGCAGCCTAGTGACAGGGGCTTACTACGAGCAGTACTTC. The chain carries TRBV3-1 and TRBJ2-7, with 8 nucleotides matching TRBD1. Germline lookup yields CDR1 LGHDT and CDR2 YNNKEL (reference sequence). The CDR3 totals 15 residues. V was pared by 4 bases and J by 3 bases, with 8 bases of the junction left unmatched.

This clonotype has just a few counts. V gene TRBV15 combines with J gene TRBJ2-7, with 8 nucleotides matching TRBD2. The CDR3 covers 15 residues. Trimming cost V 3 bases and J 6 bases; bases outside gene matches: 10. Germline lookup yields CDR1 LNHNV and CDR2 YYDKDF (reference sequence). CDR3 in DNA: TGTGCCACCAGCAGCTTACGGGGACTAGTACGCGAGCAGTACTTC. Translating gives CATSSLRGLVREQYF.

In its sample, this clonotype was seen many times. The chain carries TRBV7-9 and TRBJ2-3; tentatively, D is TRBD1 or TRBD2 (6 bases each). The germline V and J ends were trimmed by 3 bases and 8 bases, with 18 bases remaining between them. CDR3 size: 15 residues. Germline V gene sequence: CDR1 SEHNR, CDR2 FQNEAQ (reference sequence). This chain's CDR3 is CASSFGEDSSLTQYF. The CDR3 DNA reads TGTGCCAGCAGCTTCGGGGAGGACAGTTCTCTTACGCAGTATTTT.

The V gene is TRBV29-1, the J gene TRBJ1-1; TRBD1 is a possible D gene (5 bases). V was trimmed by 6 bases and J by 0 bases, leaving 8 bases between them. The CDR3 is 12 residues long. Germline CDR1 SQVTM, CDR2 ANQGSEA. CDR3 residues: CSVGTVNTEAFF. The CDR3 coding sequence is TGCAGCGTAGGGACGGTGAACACTGAAGCTTTCTTT.

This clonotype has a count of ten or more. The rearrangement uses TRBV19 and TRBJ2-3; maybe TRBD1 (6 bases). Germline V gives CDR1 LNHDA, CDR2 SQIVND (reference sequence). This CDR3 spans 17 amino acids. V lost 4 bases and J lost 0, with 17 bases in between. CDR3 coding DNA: TGTGCCAGTAGTACACTTCGGACAGCGGTTAGCACAGATACGCAGTATTTT. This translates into CASSTLRTAVSTDTQYF.

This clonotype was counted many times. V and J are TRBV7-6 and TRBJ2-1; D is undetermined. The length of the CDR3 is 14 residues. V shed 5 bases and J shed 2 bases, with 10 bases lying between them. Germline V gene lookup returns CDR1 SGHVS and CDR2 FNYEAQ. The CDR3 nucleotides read TGTGCCAGCAGCCCTACAGTTACCTACAATGAGCAGTTCTTC. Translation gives CASSPTVTYNEQFF. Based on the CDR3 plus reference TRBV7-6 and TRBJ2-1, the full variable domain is GAGVSQSPRYKVTKRGQDVALRCDPISGHVSLYWYRQALGQGPEFLTYFNYEAQQDKSGLPNDRFSAERPEGSISTLTIQRTEQRDSAMYRCASSPTVTYNEQFFGPGTRLTVL.

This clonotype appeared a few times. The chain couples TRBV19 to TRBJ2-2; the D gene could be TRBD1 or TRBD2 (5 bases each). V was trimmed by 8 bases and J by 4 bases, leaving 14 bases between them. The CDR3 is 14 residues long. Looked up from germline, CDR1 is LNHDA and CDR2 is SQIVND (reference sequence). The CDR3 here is CASAWGRGTGELFF. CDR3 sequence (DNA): TGTGCCAGTGCGTGGGGACGCGGCACCGGGGAGCTGTTTTTT.

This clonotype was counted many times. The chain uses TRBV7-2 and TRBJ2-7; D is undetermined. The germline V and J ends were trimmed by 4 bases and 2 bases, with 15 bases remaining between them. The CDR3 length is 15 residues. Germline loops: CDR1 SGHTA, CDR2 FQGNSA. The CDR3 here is CASSSDTRIAYEQYF. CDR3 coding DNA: TGTGCCAGCAGCTCCGATACACGGATCGCCTACGAGCAGTACTTC.

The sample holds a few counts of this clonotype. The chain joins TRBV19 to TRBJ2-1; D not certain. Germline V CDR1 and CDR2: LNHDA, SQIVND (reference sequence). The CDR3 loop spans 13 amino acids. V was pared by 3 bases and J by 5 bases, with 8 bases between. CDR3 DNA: TGTGCCAGTAGTATTTCGCCTAACAATGAGCAGTTCTTC. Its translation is CASSISPNNEQFF.

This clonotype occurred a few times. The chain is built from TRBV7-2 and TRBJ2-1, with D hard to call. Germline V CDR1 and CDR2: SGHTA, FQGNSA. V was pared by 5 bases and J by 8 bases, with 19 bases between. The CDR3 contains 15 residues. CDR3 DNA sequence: TGTGCCAGCAGCCACGTTGACCCCGGGTGGGATGAGCAGTTCTTC. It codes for CASSHVDPGWDEQFF.

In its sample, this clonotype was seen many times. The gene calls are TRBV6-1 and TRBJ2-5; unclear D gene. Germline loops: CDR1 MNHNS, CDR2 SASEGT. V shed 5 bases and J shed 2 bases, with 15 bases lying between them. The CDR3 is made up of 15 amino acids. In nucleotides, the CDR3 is TGTGCCAGCAGTCTTACCTCCGGATCACAAGAGACCCAGTACTTC. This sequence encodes CASSLTSGSQETQYF.

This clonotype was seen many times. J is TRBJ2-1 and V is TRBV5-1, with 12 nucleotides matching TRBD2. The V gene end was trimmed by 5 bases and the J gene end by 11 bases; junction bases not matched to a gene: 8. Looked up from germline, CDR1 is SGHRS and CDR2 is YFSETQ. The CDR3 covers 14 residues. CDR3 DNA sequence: TGCGCCAGCAGTTCTGGGACTAGCGGGTATCAGCAGTTCTTC. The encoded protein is CASSSGTSGYQQFF.

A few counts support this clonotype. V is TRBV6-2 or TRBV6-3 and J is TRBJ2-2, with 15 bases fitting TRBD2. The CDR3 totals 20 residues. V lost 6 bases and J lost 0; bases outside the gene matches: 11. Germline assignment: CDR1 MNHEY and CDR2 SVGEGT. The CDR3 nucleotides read TGTGCCAGCAGCCCACCGAGGACTAGCGGGAGGGAGACGAACACCGGGGAGCTGTTTTTT. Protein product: CASSPPRTSGRETNTGELFF.

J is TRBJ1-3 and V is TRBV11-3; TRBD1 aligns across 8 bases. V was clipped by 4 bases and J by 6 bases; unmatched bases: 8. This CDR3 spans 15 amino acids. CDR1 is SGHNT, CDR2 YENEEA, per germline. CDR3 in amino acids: CASSSGGQAANTIYF. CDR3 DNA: TGTGCCAGCAGCTCCGGGGGACAGGCAGCAAACACCATATATTTT.

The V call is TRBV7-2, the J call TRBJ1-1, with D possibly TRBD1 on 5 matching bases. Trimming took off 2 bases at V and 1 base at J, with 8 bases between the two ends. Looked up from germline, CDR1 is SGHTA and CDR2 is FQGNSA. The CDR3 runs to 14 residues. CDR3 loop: CASSLPGANTEAFF. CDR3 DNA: TGTGCCAGCAGCTTACCCGGGGCGAACACTGAAGCTTTCTTT. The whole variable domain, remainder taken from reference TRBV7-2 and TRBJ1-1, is GAGVSQSPSNKVTEKGKDVELRCDPISGHTALYWYRQSLGQGLEFLIYFQGNSAPDKSGLPSDRFSAERTGGSVSTLTIQRTQQEDSAVYLCASSLPGANTEAFFGQGTRLTVV.

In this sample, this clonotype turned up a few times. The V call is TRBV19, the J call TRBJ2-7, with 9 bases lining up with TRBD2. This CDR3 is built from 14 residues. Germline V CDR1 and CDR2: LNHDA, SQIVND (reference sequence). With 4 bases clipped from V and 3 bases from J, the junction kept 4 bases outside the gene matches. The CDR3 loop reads CASSSSSGNYEQYF. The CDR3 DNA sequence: TGTGCCAGTAGTAGCTCTAGCGGGAACTACGAGCAGTACTTC.

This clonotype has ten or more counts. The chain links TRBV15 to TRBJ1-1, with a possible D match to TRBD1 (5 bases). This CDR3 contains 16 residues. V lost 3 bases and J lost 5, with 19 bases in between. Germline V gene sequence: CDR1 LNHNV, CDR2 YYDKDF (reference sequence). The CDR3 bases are TGTGCCACCAGCAGGACCCGGAGGGGCGGGAAGACTGAAGCTTTCTTT. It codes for CATSRTRRGGKTEAFF.